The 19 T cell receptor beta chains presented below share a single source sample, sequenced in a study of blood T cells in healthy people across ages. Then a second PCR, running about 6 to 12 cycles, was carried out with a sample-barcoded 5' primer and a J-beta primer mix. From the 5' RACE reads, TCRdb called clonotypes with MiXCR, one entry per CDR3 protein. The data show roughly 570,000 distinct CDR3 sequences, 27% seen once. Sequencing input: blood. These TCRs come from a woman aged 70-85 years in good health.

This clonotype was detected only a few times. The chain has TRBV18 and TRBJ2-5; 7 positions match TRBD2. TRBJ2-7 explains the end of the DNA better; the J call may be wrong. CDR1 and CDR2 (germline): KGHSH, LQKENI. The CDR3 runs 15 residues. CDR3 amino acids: CASSAGPPGEGEQYF. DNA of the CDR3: TGTGCCAGCTCTGCAGGTCCCCCCGGGGAGGGCGAGCAGTACTTC.

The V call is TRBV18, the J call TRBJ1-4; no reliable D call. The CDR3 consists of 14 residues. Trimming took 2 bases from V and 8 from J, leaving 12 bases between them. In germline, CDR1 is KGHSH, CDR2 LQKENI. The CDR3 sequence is CASSPISYGEKLFF. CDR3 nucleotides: TGTGCCAGCTCACCAATCTCGTACGGGGAAAAACTGTTTTTT. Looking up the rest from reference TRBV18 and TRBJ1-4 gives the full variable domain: NAGVMQNPRHLVRRRGQEARLRCSPMKGHSHVYWYRQLPEEGLKFMVYLQKENIIDESGMPKERFSAEFPKEGPSILRIQQVVRGDSAAYFCASSPISYGEKLFFGSGTQLSVL.

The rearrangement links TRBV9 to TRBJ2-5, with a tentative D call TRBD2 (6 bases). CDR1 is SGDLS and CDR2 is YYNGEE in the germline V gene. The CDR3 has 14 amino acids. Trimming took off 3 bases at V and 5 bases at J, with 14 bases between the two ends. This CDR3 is CASSGRLGGETQYF. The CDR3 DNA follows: TGTGCCAGCAGCGGACGACTAGGAGGGGAGACCCAGTACTTC.

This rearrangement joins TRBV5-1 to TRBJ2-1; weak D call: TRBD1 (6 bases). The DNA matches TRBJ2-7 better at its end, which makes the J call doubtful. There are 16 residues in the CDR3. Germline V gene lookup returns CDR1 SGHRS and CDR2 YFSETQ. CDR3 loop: CASSLGRGGNSNEQYF. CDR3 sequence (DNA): TGCGCCAGCAGCTTGGGACGAGGGGGTAATTCCAACGAGCAGTACTTC.

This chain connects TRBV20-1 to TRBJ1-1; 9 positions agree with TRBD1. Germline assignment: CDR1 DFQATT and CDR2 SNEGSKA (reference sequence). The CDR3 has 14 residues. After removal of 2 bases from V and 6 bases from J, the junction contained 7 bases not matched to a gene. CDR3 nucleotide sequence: TGCAGTGCTAGACGAGGGACAGGGTTCGCTGAAGCTTTCTTT. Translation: CSARRGTGFAEAFF.

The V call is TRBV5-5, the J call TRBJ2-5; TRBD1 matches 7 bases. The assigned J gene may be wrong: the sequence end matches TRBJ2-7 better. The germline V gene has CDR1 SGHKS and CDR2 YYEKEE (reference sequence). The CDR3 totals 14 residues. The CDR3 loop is CASRPGTAYHEQYF. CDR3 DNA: TGTGCCAGCAGGCCGGGGACAGCTTACCACGAGCAGTACTTC.

The CDR3 loop reads CSLPGLSETQYF. The CDR3 nucleotides read TGCAGCCTACCGGGACTATCGGAGACCCAGTACTTC. The chain employs TRBV20-1 and TRBJ2-5, with 7 bases identical to TRBD2. This CDR3 contains 12 residues. Looked up from germline, CDR1 is DFQATT and CDR2 is SNEGSKA (reference sequence).

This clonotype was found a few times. The CDR3 is CASSCGVRTEAFF. In DNA, the CDR3 is TGTGCCAGCAGTTGTGGGGTTAGGACTGAAGCTTTCTTT. V is TRBV6-5 and J is TRBJ1-1; D is uncertain. Trimming removed 4 bases at V and 5 bases at J, with 11 bases between. Germline CDR1 is MNHEY and CDR2 is SVGAGI. This CDR3 comprises 13 residues.

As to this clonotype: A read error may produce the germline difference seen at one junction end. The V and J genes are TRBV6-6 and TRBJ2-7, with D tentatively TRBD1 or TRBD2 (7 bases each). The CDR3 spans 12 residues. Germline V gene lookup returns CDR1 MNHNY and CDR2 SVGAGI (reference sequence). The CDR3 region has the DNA TGTGTCAGCAGGGGGGGATCCTACGAGCAGTACTTC. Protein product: CVSRGGSYEQYF.

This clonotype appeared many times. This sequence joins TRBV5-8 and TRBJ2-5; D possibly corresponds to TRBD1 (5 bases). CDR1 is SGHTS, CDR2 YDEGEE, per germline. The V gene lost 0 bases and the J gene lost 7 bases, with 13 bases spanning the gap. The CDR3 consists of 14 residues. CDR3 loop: CASSLEGRAGTQYF. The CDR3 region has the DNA TGTGCCAGCAGCTTGGAGGGCAGGGCTGGGACCCAGTACTTC.

CDR3 in amino acids: CASSRPGPKGYEQYF. CDR3 DNA sequence: TGTGCCAGCTCACGACCGGGGCCCAAGGGCTACGAGCAGTACTTC. The V call is TRBV18, the J call TRBJ2-7, with D perhaps being TRBD1 or TRBD2 (5 bases each). The germline V gene encodes CDR1 KGHSH and CDR2 LQKENI. This CDR3 has 15 amino acids. V lost 4 bases and J lost 3, with 16 bases in between. The full variable domain, its missing parts supplied by reference TRBV18 and TRBJ2-7, is NAGVMQNPRHLVRRRGQEARLRCSPMKGHSHVYWYRQLPEEGLKFMVYLQKENIIDESGMPKERFSAEFPKEGPSILRIQQVVRGDSAAYFCASSRPGPKGYEQYFGPGTRLTVT.

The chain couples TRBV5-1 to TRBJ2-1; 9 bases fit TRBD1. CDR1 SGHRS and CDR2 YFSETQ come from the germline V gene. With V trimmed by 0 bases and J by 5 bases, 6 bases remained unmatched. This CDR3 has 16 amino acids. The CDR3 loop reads CASSLGVRTGDNEQFF. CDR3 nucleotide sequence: TGCGCCAGCAGCTTGGGTGTCCGGACAGGGGACAATGAGCAGTTCTTC.

The CDR3 here is CASSQVGDRVGEQYF. The CDR3 DNA follows: TGTGCCAGCAGCCAAGTGGGGGACAGGGTCGGCGAGCAGTACTTC. V and J are TRBV3-1 and TRBJ2-7, with 9 positions matching TRBD1. CDR3 size: 15 residues. The germline gives CDR1 LGHDT, CDR2 YNNKEL (reference sequence). V shed 1 base and J 6 bases; nucleotides not matched to a gene: 7.

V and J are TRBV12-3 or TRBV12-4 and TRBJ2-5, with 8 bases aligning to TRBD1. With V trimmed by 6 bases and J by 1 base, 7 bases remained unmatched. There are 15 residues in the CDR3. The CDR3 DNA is TGTGCCAGCAGCACACCTGGACAGGGCCAAGAGACCCAGTACTTC. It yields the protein CASSTPGQGQETQYF.

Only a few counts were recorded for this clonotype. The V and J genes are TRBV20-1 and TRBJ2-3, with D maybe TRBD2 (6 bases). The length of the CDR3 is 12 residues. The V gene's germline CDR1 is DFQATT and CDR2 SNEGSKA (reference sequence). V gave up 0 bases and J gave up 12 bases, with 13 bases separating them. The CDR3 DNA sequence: TGCAGTGCTAGAGAAATAACTAGCTTCCAGTATTTT. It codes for CSAREITSFQYF.

The chain's CDR3 is CASSPAERGTGETQYF. The CDR3 DNA is TGTGCCAGCTCACCGGCGGAGCGGGGGACGGGAGAGACCCAGTACTTC. V usage is TRBV18 and J usage is TRBJ2-5, with 8 bases fitting TRBD2. Looked up from germline, CDR1 is KGHSH and CDR2 is LQKENI. V trimming: 3 bases; J trimming: 4 bases; junction bases outside the gene matches: 10. This CDR3 spans 16 amino acids.

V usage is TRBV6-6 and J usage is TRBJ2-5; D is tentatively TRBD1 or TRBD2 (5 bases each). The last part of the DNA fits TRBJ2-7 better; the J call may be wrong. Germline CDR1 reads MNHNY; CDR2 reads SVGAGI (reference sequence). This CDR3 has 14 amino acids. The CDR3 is CASSYRDGPHEQYF. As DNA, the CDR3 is TGTGCCAGCAGTTACCGGGACGGACCCCACGAGCAGTACTTC.

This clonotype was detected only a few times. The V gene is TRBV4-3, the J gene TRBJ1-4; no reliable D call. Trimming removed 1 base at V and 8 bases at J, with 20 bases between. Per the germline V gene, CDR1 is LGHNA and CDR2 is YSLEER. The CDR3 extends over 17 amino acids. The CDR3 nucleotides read TGCGCCAGCAGCCAAGGGTCGCTGCAGCCCTCGAGGGAAAAACTGTTTTTT. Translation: CASSQGSLQPSREKLFF.

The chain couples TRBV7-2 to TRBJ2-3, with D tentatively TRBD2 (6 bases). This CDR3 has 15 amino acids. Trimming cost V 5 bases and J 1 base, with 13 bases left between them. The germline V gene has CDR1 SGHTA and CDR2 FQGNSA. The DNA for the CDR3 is TGTGCCAGCAGCATCCGGGACTCCCGCACAGATACGCAGTATTTT. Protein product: CASSIRDSRTDTQYF.